This T cell receptor (beta chain) derives from a study of cytomegalovirus exposure and HLA in healthy donors. Overall study results and limits: At a 0.05 false discovery rate, a later analysis found 16,951 TCR beta sequences to be associated with HLA alleles. Earlier analysis looked at TCR beta V segments, and most were productive about 90% or about 30% of the time.

There are 16 residues in the CDR3. Germline lookup yields CDR1 SGHDN and CDR2 FVKESK. Trimming removed 0 bases from V and 1 base from J, with 12 bases in between. Primers for the PCR totalled 60 Vbeta and 13 Jbeta. This table comes from immunoSEQ multiplex PCR, and its TCRdb copy is limited to in-frame clones, with some not included. The sample consists of 200,000 to 250,000 clones, about 85% of them appearing once. Concerning this clone: The antigen is not known.

This TCR derives from a human donor in good health. Sequencing used PBMCs. V usage is TRBV14 and J usage is TRBJ1-2; perhaps TRBD1 as D (5 bases). CDR3 region: CASSQDWRDYNYGYTF. CDR3 DNA sequence: TGTGCCAGCAGCCAAGATTGGAGGGACTATAACTATGGCTACACCTTC. Drawing the rest from reference TRBV14 and TRBJ1-2, the complete variable domain is EAGVTQFPSHSVIEKGQTVTLRCDPISGHDNLYWYRRVMGKEIKFLLHFVKESKQDESGMPNNRFLAERTGGTYSTLKVQPAELEDSGVYFCASSQDWRDYNYGYTFGSGTRLTVV.